The 32 T cell receptor beta chains below all came from one sample that was sequenced in a study of shared clonotypes between healthy human individuals. Sequenced by immunoSEQ multiplex PCR; TCRdb stores in-frame clones only, minus some. Here the sample spans 2 million to 2.5 million clones, approximately 96% being singletons. Sequenced sample: naive CD4+ T cells sorted from blood. Subset meaning: CD45RA+ positively selected. Receptors were obtained from a man aged 18 to 35 in good health.

Points on this clone: The sample contains more than one DNA sequence encoding this CDR3. This rearrangement joins TRBV28 to TRBJ2-7; possible D gene TRBD1, 6 bases. The germline V gene encodes CDR1 MDHEN and CDR2 SYDVKM. This CDR3 is built from 13 residues. V was cut by 3 bases and J by 3 bases, with 9 bases left in between. The CDR3 region has the DNA TGTGCCAGCAGTTTTACAGGGATCTACGAGCAGTACTTC. Translating it yields CASSFTGIYEQYF.

The V gene is TRBV10-3, the J gene TRBJ2-7, with 10 positions matching TRBD1. CDR1 and CDR2 (germline): ENHRY, SYGVKD. V lost 6 bases and J lost 7; bases outside the gene matches: 6. The CDR3 loop spans 13 amino acids. The CDR3: CAISRQGASEQYF. CDR3 DNA sequence: TGTGCCATCAGCAGACAGGGGGCGAGTGAGCAGTACTTC.

This chain uses TRBV4-1 with TRBJ1-1, with D tentatively TRBD1 (5 bases). V lost 2 bases and J 0 bases, leaving 13 bases between the germline ends. This CDR3 contains 16 residues. The germline V gene encodes CDR1 MGHRA and CDR2 YSYEKL. CDR3 DNA: TGCGCCAGCAGCCAACTGATTCAGGGTATGAACACTGAAGCTTTCTTT. Amino acid sequence: CASSQLIQGMNTEAFF.

The chain combines TRBV18 with TRBJ1-6; TRBD1 is a possible D gene (5 bases). Looked up from germline, CDR1 is KGHSH and CDR2 is LQKENI. V lost 2 bases and J 8 bases, leaving 13 bases between the germline ends. The CDR3 covers 15 residues. The CDR3 is CASSPFEGRDSPLHF. As DNA, the CDR3 is TGTGCCAGCTCACCATTCGAGGGGCGTGATTCACCCCTCCACTTT. The variable domain in full, completed from reference TRBV18 and TRBJ1-6, reads NAGVMQNPRHLVRRRGQEARLRCSPMKGHSHVYWYRQLPEEGLKFMVYLQKENIIDESGMPKERFSAEFPKEGPSILRIQQVVRGDSAAYFCASSPFEGRDSPLHFGNGTRLTVT.

The chain uses TRBV11-2 and TRBJ1-5; D not certain. V dropped 5 bases and J dropped 4 bases, with 12 bases sitting between them. The CDR3 is made up of 14 amino acids. Germline-derived CDR1 and CDR2 are SGHAT and FQNNGV. CDR3 DNA sequence: TGTGCCAGCAGCCCCCCAGGCCGAAATCAGCCCCAGCATTTT. Protein product: CASSPPGRNQPQHF.

The CDR3 sequence: CASSSTAKLTGKGETQYF. CDR3 nucleotide sequence: TGTGCCAGCAGCTCGACCGCCAAGCTAACAGGGAAGGGGGAGACCCAGTACTTC. The J gene is TRBJ2-5, the V gene TRBV7-2; D possibly corresponds to TRBD1 (6 bases). The CDR3 is 18 residues long. The germline V gene encodes CDR1 SGHTA and CDR2 FQGNSA. V was shortened by 4 bases and J by 5 bases, with 26 bases between the two germline ends.

This chain connects TRBV18 to TRBJ2-7; 11 bases are shared with TRBD2. Germline lookup yields CDR1 KGHSH and CDR2 LQKENI. CDR3 length: 15 residues. The trim removed 2 bases at V and 3 bases at J, leaving 3 bases unmatched. The DNA for the CDR3 is TGTGCCAGCTCACCAGGAGGGACTAGCGGCTACGAGCAGTACTTC. Amino acids: CASSPGGTSGYEQYF.

The chain employs TRBV11-2 and TRBJ1-6; the D gene is possibly TRBD1 (6 bases). V shed 4 bases and J shed 10 bases, with 17 bases lying between them. The CDR3 sequence is 15 residues long. Germline V lookup: CDR1 SGHAT, CDR2 FQNNGV. The CDR3 DNA follows: TGTGCCAGCAGCTCGAAACAGGGAGTGAGCTCACCCCTCCACTTT. Protein product: CASSSKQGVSSPLHF.

V and J are TRBV5-4 and TRBJ2-2; D tentatively reads TRBD1 or TRBD2 (5 bases each). V gave up 0 bases and J gave up 10 bases, with 10 bases separating them. The CDR3 spans 13 residues. Germline assignment: CDR1 SGHNT and CDR2 YYREEE (reference sequence). The CDR3 loop is CASSLAGRPELFF. CDR3 sequence (DNA): TGTGCCAGCAGCTTGGCGGGGCGGCCGGAGCTGTTTTTT.

Concerning this clone: Other DNA sequences in the sample encode the same CDR3. This chain joins TRBV2 and TRBJ2-7, with D possibly matching TRBD1 (5 bases). The germline V gene has CDR1 SNHLY and CDR2 FYNNEI. With 6 bases removed from V and 5 bases from J, the gap between germline ends came to 8 bases. CDR3 length: 11 amino acids. CDR3 sequence reads: CASSSRDEQYF. The CDR3 bases are TGTGCCAGCAGCTCCAGGGACGAGCAGTACTTC.

The rearrangement uses TRBV28 and TRBJ1-2, with D maybe TRBD1 (5 bases). With 2 bases removed from V and 7 bases from J, the gap between germline ends came to 14 bases. The germline V gene has CDR1 MDHEN and CDR2 SYDVKM. The CDR3 is made up of 14 amino acids. Here the CDR3 DNA reads TGTGCCAGCAGTTTAGGGGGTTTTGGGGCTGGCTACACCTTC. Amino acid sequence: CASSLGGFGAGYTF.

CDR3 region: CTTSRPAAFGQYF. In DNA form, the CDR3 reads TGCACCACCTCCCGCCCGGCGGCTTTTGGGCAGTACTTC. The chain is built from TRBV1 and TRBJ2-7; the table calls TRBD2, which could not be checked here. TRBV1 is classified as a pseudogene. CDR3 length equals 13 residues.

This sequence joins TRBV7-2 and TRBJ2-2; D unclear. Germline CDR1 and CDR2: SGHTA and FQGNSA. The CDR3 covers 13 residues. Trimming pared 5 bases from V and 4 bases from J, leaving 8 bases between. Here the CDR3 DNA reads TGTGCCAGCAGCCCGGACCCCACCGGGGAGCTGTTTTTT. Translated: CASSPDPTGELFF.

This clone was observed a few times. This chain's CDR3 is CASKGVTGELFF. As DNA, the CDR3 is TGTGCCAGCAAGGGGGTCACCGGGGAGCTGTTTTTT. The genes are TRBV19 and TRBJ2-2; possibly TRBD1 for D (6 bases). Germline V gives CDR1 LNHDA, CDR2 SQIVND (reference sequence). V gave up 9 bases and J gave up 4 bases, with 9 bases separating them. This CDR3 is built from 12 residues.

A note on this clone: A read error is possible here, since a much larger clone lies one base away. The same CDR3 can be traced to other DNA sequences in this sample. The chain recombines TRBV7-9 with TRBJ2-7, with D perhaps TRBD1 (5 bases). Looked up from germline, CDR1 is SEHNR and CDR2 is FQNEAQ (reference sequence). Between the trimmed V and J ends, which lost 1 base and 2 bases, there was a span of 6 bases. This CDR3 has 13 residues. The CDR3 DNA reads as TGTGCCAGCAGCTTAGTGGGGCCCTACGAGCAGTACTTC. It specifies CASSLVGPYEQYF.

The V call is TRBV6-4, the J call TRBJ2-3; possible D gene TRBD1, 8 bases. Trimming stripped 7 bases from V and 3 bases from J, with 17 bases between. The CDR3 contains 15 residues. CDR1 is MRHNA, CDR2 SNTAGT, per germline. CDR3 sequence reads: CASTATGGGTDTQYF. CDR3 bases: TGTGCCAGCACAGCAACAGGGGGGGGGACAGATACGCAGTATTTT.

V and J are TRBV6-5 and TRBJ1-5, with a possible D match to TRBD1 (6 bases). Germline CDR1 reads MNHEY; CDR2 reads SVGAGI. Deletions cut 5 bases from V and 1 base from J, with 12 bases between. This CDR3 region has 15 residues. This CDR3 reads CASSPTGRSNQPQHF. Here the CDR3 DNA reads TGTGCCAGCAGTCCCACAGGGAGGAGCAATCAGCCCCAGCATTTT.

The chain couples TRBV5-6 to TRBJ2-7; TRBD2 matches 8 bases. The ends lost 4 bases at V and 4 bases at J; junction bases unmatched: 1. CDR1 and CDR2 (germline): SGHDT, YYEEEE. CDR3 length equals 12 residues. The CDR3 coding sequence is TGTGCCAGCAGCCGGGAGGGTTACGAGCAGTACTTC. This codes for CASSREGYEQYF.

This rearrangement joins TRBV28 to TRBJ1-4; the D gene is possibly TRBD1 (6 bases). CDR1 is MDHEN and CDR2 is SYDVKM in the germline V gene. The CDR3 spans 14 residues. V lost 5 bases to trimming and J lost 8 bases, with 15 bases between them. CDR3 residues: CASSGWGGGEKLFF. As DNA, the CDR3 is TGTGCCAGCAGTGGTTGGGGGGGCGGCGAAAAACTGTTTTTT.

This chain connects TRBV30 to TRBJ2-5; 9 bases fit TRBD1. This CDR3 comprises 11 residues. Per the germline V gene, CDR1 is GTSNPN and CDR2 is SVGIG (reference sequence). With V trimmed by 5 bases and J by 5 bases, 0 bases remained unmatched. This CDR3 reads CAWGQGETQYF. CDR3 DNA sequence: TGTGCCTGGGGACAGGGGGAGACCCAGTACTTC.

The rearrangement links TRBV11-2 to TRBJ2-7, with TRBD2 identical over 9 bases. This CDR3 has 15 residues. Germline CDR1 is SGHAT and CDR2 is FQNNGV. Trimming at V came to 3 bases and at J to 4 bases, leaving 7 bases not matched to a gene. The DNA for the CDR3 is TGTGCCAGCAGCTTCGCGGGGGGGGCAGGGTACGAGCAGTACTTC. Protein: CASSFAGGAGYEQYF.

The V gene is TRBV27, the J gene TRBJ1-5; 7 nucleotides agree with TRBD1. J lost 6 bases, V lost 8 bases, and 10 bases had no gene match. The CDR3 has 14 amino acids. The germline CDR1 and CDR2 sequences are MNHEY and SMNVEV (reference sequence). This CDR3 is CASSADRVGQPQHF. The DNA of the CDR3 is TGTGCCAGCTCCGCTGACAGGGTGGGTCAGCCCCAGCATTTT.

The chain recombines TRBV7-6 with TRBJ2-3, with 12 bases matching TRBD2. The V segment lost 1 base and the J segment 1 base; nucleotides outside the gene matches: 3. The CDR3 has 17 amino acids. The germline V gene has CDR1 SGHVS and CDR2 FNYEAQ. DNA for the CDR3: TGTGCCAGCAGCTTAGGGCGGACTAGCGGGGGCACAGATACGCAGTATTTT. Translated: CASSLGRTSGGTDTQYF.

The rearrangement joins TRBV19 to TRBJ2-7; D is perhaps TRBD1 (5 bases). V lost 4 bases to trimming and J lost 2 bases, with 15 bases between them. Germline CDR1 reads LNHDA; CDR2 reads SQIVND (reference sequence). The CDR3 spans 15 residues. CDR3 protein: CASSTRAGVPYEQYF. DNA of the CDR3: TGTGCCAGTAGTACCAGGGCTGGGGTACCCTACGAGCAGTACTTC.

The chain uses TRBV19 and TRBJ2-7; D may be TRBD2 (5 bases). The germline V gene has CDR1 LNHDA and CDR2 SQIVND (reference sequence). The CDR3 is 13 residues long. The V end was cut by 8 bases, the J end by 0 bases, with 11 bases between. CDR3 loop: CASVGEGSYEQYF. For the CDR3, the DNA is TGTGCCAGTGTGGGTGAGGGCTCCTACGAGCAGTACTTC.

This rearrangement joins TRBV7-2 to TRBJ1-3, with D unclear. This CDR3 has 13 amino acids. The V gene's germline CDR1 is SGHTA and CDR2 FQGNSA. V dropped 5 bases and J dropped 4 bases, with 9 bases sitting between them. CDR3 amino acids: CASSAQGGNTIYF. In DNA, the CDR3 is TGTGCCAGCAGCGCTCAAGGGGGAAACACCATATATTTT. Complete variable domain (other parts from reference TRBV7-2 and TRBJ1-3): GAGVSQSPSNKVTEKGKDVELRCDPISGHTALYWYRQSLGQGLEFLIYFQGNSAPDKSGLPSDRFSAERTGGSVSTLTIQRTQQEDSAVYLCASSAQGGNTIYFGEGSWLTVV.

Only one count was recorded for this clone. The genes are TRBV28 and TRBJ1-2; 8 bases agree with TRBD1. The CDR3 sequence is 13 residues long. Germline V gene sequence: CDR1 MDHEN, CDR2 SYDVKM. Unmatched junction bases numbered 7, after V lost 5 bases and J lost 8 bases. The CDR3 coding sequence is TGTGCCAGCAGTCCCCGACAGGGGAGCGGCTACACCTTC. It yields the protein CASSPRQGSGYTF.

Only a few counts were recorded for this clone. The V gene is TRBV25-1, the J gene TRBJ1-1; the D gene is possibly TRBD1 (5 bases). The CDR3 contains 13 residues. V dropped 7 bases and J dropped 3 bases, with 12 bases sitting between them. Per germline, CDR1 MGHDK and CDR2 SYGVNS. The CDR3 is CASKYLGDTEAFF. CDR3 in DNA: TGTGCCAGCAAATACTTAGGGGACACTGAAGCTTTCTTT.

The chain couples TRBV7-9 to TRBJ1-2, with a weak D call TRBD1 (5 bases). V dropped 5 bases and J dropped 1 base, with 11 bases sitting between them. Germline V CDR1 and CDR2: SEHNR, FQNEAQ (reference sequence). This CDR3 spans 14 amino acids. CDR3 region: CASSPLGVNYGYTF. In DNA, the CDR3 is TGTGCCAGCAGCCCCCTGGGGGTTAACTATGGCTACACCTTC.

CDR3 nucleotides: TGTGCCAGCTCTATTTCTCCCTTACCGGGACACAATGAGCAGTTCTTC. It encodes CASSISPLPGHNEQFF. The chain links TRBV6-6 to TRBJ2-1; tentatively, D is TRBD1 or TRBD2 (5 bases each). The V end was cut by 8 bases, the J end by 5 bases, with 22 bases between. Germline lookup yields CDR1 MNHNY and CDR2 SVGAGI (reference sequence). There are 16 residues in the CDR3.

The genes are TRBV6-1 and TRBJ2-7, with D uncertain. The CDR3 runs to 13 residues. Deletions cut 8 bases from V and 6 bases from J, with 17 bases between. Germline lookup yields CDR1 MNHNS and CDR2 SASEGT. This chain's CDR3 is CASLIPSRREQYF. The CDR3 DNA is TGTGCCAGCCTTATCCCCTCGCGGCGCGAGCAGTACTTC.

The chain joins TRBV19 to TRBJ2-7; the D gene is possibly TRBD1 (5 bases). Germline V gene data show CDR1 as LNHDA and CDR2 as SQIVND (reference sequence). This CDR3 has 13 residues. V was shortened by 4 bases and J by 2 bases, with 9 bases between the two germline ends. The CDR3 DNA follows: TGTGCCAGTAGTACAGGACACGCCTACGAGCAGTACTTC. Protein product: CASSTGHAYEQYF.